The rows below give T cell receptor beta chains drawn from one sample of a study of control samples from healthy donors and cancer patients. Clones were sequenced by immunoSEQ multiplex PCR, and TCRdb holds only the in-frame ones, with some missing. Counted here are around 140,000 clones, 80% to 95% occurring once; the ten biggest clones make up roughly 2.6%. Sequenced: blood. The receptors stem from a man in his forties or fifties in good health. Both conserved end residues are part of each CDR3. Fields, in order: J gene, V gene, CDR3 protein.

J gene: TRBJ2-3
V gene: TRBV15
CDR3 protein: CATSPGGLGTDTQYF

J gene: TRBJ2-5
V gene: TRBV5-1
CDR3 protein: CASSFNDPLGTQYF

J gene: TRBJ2-1
V gene: TRBV6-6
CDR3 protein: CASSSGQGRNEQFF

J gene: TRBJ2-3
V gene: TRBV15
CDR3 protein: CATSRERGGTGGTDTQYF

J gene: TRBJ1-1
V gene: TRBV30
CDR3 protein: CAWSVVSVAFF

J gene: TRBJ2-5
V gene: TRBV10-3
CDR3 protein: CAISVGGGQPQETQYF

J gene: TRBJ1-6
V gene: TRBV10-2
CDR3 protein: CASKGGAGTGVSYNSPLHF

J gene: TRBJ2-3
V gene: TRBV3-1/TRBV3-2
CDR3 protein: CASSPYRASSTDTQYF

J gene: TRBJ1-1
V gene: TRBV6-5
CDR3 protein: CASSPNLNTEAFF

J gene: TRBJ2-3
V gene: TRBV7-3
CDR3 protein: CASSLGGGATDTQYF

J gene: TRBJ2-5
V gene: TRBV29-1
CDR3 protein: CSAETGVKTQYF

J gene: TRBJ2-3
V gene: TRBV5-1
CDR3 protein: CASSLSPRPAGLYF

J gene: TRBJ2-5
V gene: TRBV2
CDR3 protein: CASSTHRAGGEETQYF

J gene: TRBJ1-2
V gene: TRBV28
CDR3 protein: CASNPTGFGLGYTF

J gene: TRBJ2-2
V gene: TRBV9
CDR3 protein: CASSVDPIGQGATGELFF

J gene: TRBJ1-5
V gene: TRBV5-4
CDR3 protein: CASRDANSNQPQHF

J gene: TRBJ2-5
V gene: TRBV3-1/TRBV3-2
CDR3 protein: CASSQTGWRAQYF

J gene: TRBJ2-5
V gene: TRBV5-1
CDR3 protein: CASSYGQGTYQETQYF

J gene: TRBJ1-2
V gene: TRBV9
CDR3 protein: CASSVDAGNYGYTF

J gene: TRBJ2-7
V gene: TRBV18
CDR3 protein: CASSPRLTGWYEQYF

J gene: TRBJ2-7
V gene: TRBV7-8
CDR3 protein: CASSLAQGYEQYF

J gene: TRBJ2-7
V gene: TRBV5-4
CDR3 protein: CASSPLSPGEQYF

J gene: TRBJ2-7
V gene: TRBV7-9
CDR3 protein: CASSSTYEQYF

J gene: TRBJ2-3
V gene: TRBV5-6
CDR3 protein: CASSLLTDLTDTQYF

J gene: TRBJ1-2
V gene: TRBV16
CDR3 protein: CASSLNFQGFNYGYTF

J gene: TRBJ1-3
V gene: TRBV2
CDR3 protein: CASSEWRGNTIYF

J gene: TRBJ2-1
V gene: TRBV7-9
CDR3 protein: CASRDNEQFF

J gene: TRBJ1-1
V gene: TRBV19
CDR3 protein: CASSIATMGAAEAFF

J gene: TRBJ2-7
V gene: TRBV29-1
CDR3 protein: CSVRTGDEQYF

J gene: TRBJ2-7
V gene: TRBV7-9
CDR3 protein: CASSLAQYEQYF

J gene: TRBJ2-2
V gene: TRBV9
CDR3 protein: CASSLGPTAGELFF

J gene: TRBJ2-5
V gene: TRBV12-3/TRBV12-4
CDR3 protein: CASSTNSGGTQYF